This TCR beta chain was identified during a study of immune characteristics of hereditary and idiopathic chronic pancreatitis. Study conclusions and caveats: TCRbeta diversity rose and clonality fell in both pancreatitis groups versus controls. Hereditary versus idiopathic pancreatitis showed different Vbeta-Jbeta usage, including TRBV10, TRBV19, TRBV23, TRBV5.

Patients having total pancreatectomy with islet autotransplantation provided the chronic pancreatitis pancreas tissue. TCRdb's copy holds only in-frame clones and misses some; the assay was immunoSEQ multiplex PCR. The sample shows around 1,900 clones, 74% of them seen only once. This clone was counted only a few times. The antigen remains undetermined. Germline CDR1 GTSNPN, CDR2 SVGIG (reference sequence). With 2 bases removed from V and 0 bases from J, the gap between germline ends came to 13 bases. There are 15 residues in the CDR3. Sequenced material: pancreas tissue with hereditary chronic pancreatitis. The TCR sequence derives from a human donor with chronic pancreatitis. V and J are TRBV30 and TRBJ1-2; D is unresolved. As DNA, the CDR3 is TGTGCCTGGAGTTATGTGACGGCACCTAACTATGGCTACACCTTC. Translated: CAWSYVTAPNYGYTF.